One T cell receptor (beta chain) is described in this entry. The antigen is unknown. This sample was taken from a study of monozygotic twins with inflammatory bowel disease. Study-level findings and limits: Fewer clonotypes were shared with others by IBD patients than by healthy twins, especially with disease activity. Among the T cells, different subtypes could not be distinguished. Diversity of TCRbeta measured by inverse Simpson was lower in IBD patients than in healthy co-twins.

Each CDR3 protein gets one entry in TCRdb, which reprocessed the 5' RACE reads and gives no DNA. Its clone listing holds more than 300,000 distinct CDR3 sequences. This CDR3 is built from 15 residues. Sequences were obtained from blood. The chain recombines TRBV12-3 or TRBV12-4 with TRBJ2-7. The receptor was isolated from a human donor with ulcerative colitis or Crohn's disease, or a healthy co-twin of an affected twin (not recorded which). This CDR3 reads CASSRRGRGSYEQYF.